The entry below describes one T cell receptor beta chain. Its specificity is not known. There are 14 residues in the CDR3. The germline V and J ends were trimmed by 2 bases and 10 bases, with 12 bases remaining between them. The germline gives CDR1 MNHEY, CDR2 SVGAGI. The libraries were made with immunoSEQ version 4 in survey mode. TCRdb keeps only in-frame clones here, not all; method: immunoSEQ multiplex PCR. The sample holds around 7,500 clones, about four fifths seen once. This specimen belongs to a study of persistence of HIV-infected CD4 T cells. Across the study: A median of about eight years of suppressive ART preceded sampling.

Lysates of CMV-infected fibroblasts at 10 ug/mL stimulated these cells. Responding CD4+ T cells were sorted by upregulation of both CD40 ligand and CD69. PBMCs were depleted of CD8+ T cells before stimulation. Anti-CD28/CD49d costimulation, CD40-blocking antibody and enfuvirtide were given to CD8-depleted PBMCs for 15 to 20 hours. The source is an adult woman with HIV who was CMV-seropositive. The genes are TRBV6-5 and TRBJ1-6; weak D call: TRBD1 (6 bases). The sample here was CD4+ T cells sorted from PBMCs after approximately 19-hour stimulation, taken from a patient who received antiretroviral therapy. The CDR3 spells CASSYGTKDSPLHF. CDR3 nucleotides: TGTGCCAGCAGTTACGGGACAAAGGACTCACCCCTCCACTTT.